This T cell receptor (beta chain) was identified during a study of cytomegalovirus exposure and HLA in healthy donors. About the study: Earlier, 100 million or so unique TCR beta sequences were recovered from around 180 million T cells by an analysis.

Points on this clone: Its antigen is not identified.

Notes on the study in general: Later analysis identified a missense DCLRE1C variant that was linked to TCR beta V- and J-gene trimming. In vitro work confirmed that three CMV-associated chains recognize CMV antigens. Likely technical artifact: a cluster of highly shared sequence variants.

Per the germline V gene, CDR1 is SGHTA and CDR2 is FQGNSA. Trimming took off 1 base at V and 3 bases at J, with 7 bases between the two ends. This CDR3 spans 13 amino acids. Use of 60 Vbeta and 13 Jbeta primers characterized the PCR. Using immunoSEQ multiplex PCR, the repertoire was profiled, and TCRdb retains in-frame clones only, with some absent. Of 110,000 to 150,000 clones listed, roughly 85% are singletons. Sequenced sample: PBMCs. This receptor was identified in a male donor in good health and CMV-seronegative. The chain recombines TRBV7-2 with TRBJ2-7; no firm D call. The CDR3 is CASSLGLFYEQYF. CDR3 nucleotide sequence: TGTGCCAGCAGCTTAGGTCTTTTCTACGAGCAGTACTTC.